This TCR beta chain stems from a study of molecular identifiers for immune sequencing clone quantification listed by TCRdb under 2018. Some background on the complete study: For a replicate experiment, the RNA from either approximately 20,000 or 100,000 naive CD8 T cells was divided into five aliquots, and four of those aliquots went on to sequencing. The study was a methods study using CD8 T cells to benchmark molecular-identifier clustering-based TCR repertoire sequencing (MIDCIRS) and TCR RNA copy counting. The investigation overall reported the following: Modeling indicated 2.5 to 3.5 TCR RNA copies recovered per cell, compared with roughly 10 by digital PCR, which implies a capture efficiency of 25% to 35%. Naive libraries contained spiked-in Jurkat TCR RNA (approximately ten copies' worth), which is not part of the donor repertoire. In CMV-specific effector cells, over 98% of molecules were held by clones above 20 RNA copies, whereas under 1% of molecules were held by such clones in naive cells. Highly expanded clone sizes could be underestimated because identical TCR molecules may share a barcode. Even against a background of about 960,000 naive CD8 T cells, spiked-in Jurkat TCR RNA amounting to a single cell's worth was reported to be detectable. When barcode sub-clustering was not used, chimeric consensus sequences inflated TCR diversity, with chimeras reaching as high as 47%.

Libraries of naive CD8 T cells were generated from approximately 20,000 to 1,000,000 sorted cells, with 10%, 30% or 50% of the purified RNA used. On a BD FACSAria II, naive CD8 T cells were FACS-sorted as CD8+CD4-CCR7+CD45RA+ and collected into RLT Plus buffer. To test detection sensitivity, Jurkat RNA equivalent to roughly eleven TCR copies was spiked into samples of roughly 18,000-1,000,000 naive CD8 T cells. CD8 T cells were enriched with RosetteSep CD8+ T Cell Enrichment Cocktail and Ficoll-Paque, followed by ACK red cell lysis. Of note for this clonotype: Its specific antigen is unknown. The sample holds no much larger clone one base away, and base qualities are not on file.

Taken from cysteine to phenylalanine, the CDR3 has 14 residues. CDR3 DNA only is kept here, 42 bases in frame from base 1. CDR1 and CDR2, looked up from the germline V gene (reference sequence), are SEHNR and FQNEAQ. Trimming at the junction amounts to 1 base on V and 3 bases on J, and the germline ends lie 9 bases apart. Library method: PCR. The sequencer listed for this sample is Illumina HiSeq 4000. Bulk TCR libraries were prepared as previously described, using TCR primers listed in Table S5. The Qiagen AllPrep DNA/RNA kit was used to purify total RNA. Before analysis, reads from multiple sequencing runs of one library were combined. In the source study's methods: Only reads with exact TCR constant sequence were kept, trimmed to 150 nt, and grouped by their 12-nt molecular barcodes. Reads within each barcode group were sub-clustered using a 15% Levenshtein threshold, and quality-weighted consensus sequences were constructed for each RNA molecule. Non-functional sequences were filtered out, along with any lower-count sequence sitting one edit away from another sequence. Based on fitting two negative binomial distributions, any barcode sub-cluster with under 20% of the maximum read count was discarded. TCRdb reprocessed the public reads (quality trimming at Q25 with fastp, clone calling with MiXCR) and kept in-frame beta chains. All rows with the same CDR3 protein become a single entry with the most common DNA and genes. In this record, the V and J calls reflect TCRdb's handling and not the investigators' own analysis. The table for this sample lists about half a million distinct CDR3 sequences; 20% to 25% of them were counted only once. Of the sample, approximately 0.84% is held by the ten largest clones.

The chain couples TRBV7-9 to TRBJ2-5; the D gene is unclear. The source of this sequence is a human donor in good health. Some libraries in this study had Jurkat cell RNA spiked in. Sequencing input: naive CD8+ T cells from blood, with Jurkat cell RNA spiked in. The cell subset or site label, as the study defines it: FACS-sorted CD8+CD4-CCR7+CD45RA+ naive T cells. The bases read TGTGCCAGCAGCTTAGTTCTACGGGAAGAGACCCAGTACTTC. Translated, it reads CASSLVLREETQYF.